This note documents a single T cell receptor beta chain sequence. The investigators made TCR beta cDNA from 400 to 550 ng total RNA, using a constant-region primer. Slightly modified ARM-PCR served as the procedure for the TCR beta libraries. These libraries came from three rounds of nested multiplex PCR. TRBV1-TRBV30 forward and Cbeta reverse primers drove the first two approximately 10-cycle rounds. TCRdb called the multiplex PCR reads again in MiXCR, with one record for every CDR3 protein. The sample carries fewer than 400,000 distinct CDR3 sequences, 45% to 70% recorded once. These data originate in a study of tumor-infiltrating lymphocytes in primary liver carcinoma. Blood RNA originated from unsorted whole blood, with germline DNA additionally extracted. The researchers drew approximately 3.7 milliliters of peripheral blood before surgery. This CDR3 contains 14 residues. CDR1 is SGHAT, CDR2 FQNNGV, per germline. V was cut by 10 bases and J by 7 bases, with 20 bases left in between.

The chain combines TRBV11-2 with TRBJ1-5; D unclear. The source is a woman in her twenties or thirties with primary liver carcinoma and hepatitis B virus infection. Sequenced: peripheral blood. The CDR3 here is CANSRTGMGQPQHF. CDR3 bases: TGTGCCAACAGTCGGACGGGGATGGGGCAGCCCCAGCATTTT. Full variable domain (outside the CDR3, taken from reference TRBV11-2 and TRBJ1-5): EAGVAQSPRYKIIEKRQSVAFWCNPISGHATLYWYQQILGQGPKLLIQFQNNGVVDDSQLPKDRFSAERLKGVDSTLKIQPAKLEDSAVYLCANSRTGMGQPQHFGDGTRLSIL.